These T cell receptor beta chains were read from a single sample in a study of blood T cell repertoires in COVID-19. Profiled with immunoSEQ multiplex PCR; TCRdb holds only in-frame clones, not every one. The table lists roughly 190,000 clones, 82% of them singletons. The specimen sequenced was PBMCs or T cells enriched from blood (not recorded which). These receptors all come from a man aged 40-49 years who had recovered from COVID-19. The CDR3 runs from the conserved cysteine through the conserved F or W. The order of the fields is V gene, clone size, J gene, CDR3 protein. Clone sizes are given selectively: once, few, many, or a class where the clone is expanded.

V: TRBV9
size: few
J: TRBJ1-2
CDR3: CASSVAQGDRGHGYTF

V: TRBV9
size: .
J: TRBJ2-2
CDR3: CASSVEGANTGELFF

V: TRBV7-6
size: .
J: TRBJ2-1
CDR3: CASSLGLAGGRFSYNEQFF

V: TRBV9
size: .
J: TRBJ2-2
CDR3: CASSVAVGTPGELFF

V: TRBV19
size: few
J: TRBJ2-6
CDR3: CASRPNFPGGNGANVLTF

V: TRBV7-3
size: .
J: TRBJ2-2
CDR3: CASSLVGGRTGELFF

V: TRBV24-1
size: .
J: TRBJ2-3
CDR3: CATSDLTTSGTDTQYF

V: TRBV21-1
size: .
J: TRBJ1-1
CDR3: CASSKANTQGMMRTEAFF

V: TRBV7-8
size: .
J: TRBJ1-3
CDR3: CASSLTSGRGNGNTIYF

V: TRBV6-5
size: .
J: TRBJ2-3
CDR3: CASSSLRGHGDTQYF

V: TRBV20-1
size: .
J: TRBJ2-3
CDR3: CSASGDTQYF

V: TRBV24-1
size: .
J: TRBJ2-7
CDR3: CATSELAGKQYF

V: TRBV19
size: .
J: TRBJ2-2
CDR3: CASSIGLTGELFF

V: TRBV25-1
size: .
J: TRBJ1-5
CDR3: CASSEGGAHQPQHF

V: TRBV29-1
size: .
J: TRBJ1-2
CDR3: CSVVRGNYGYTF

V: TRBV4-1
size: .
J: TRBJ1-2
CDR3: CASSQGRNLQGSEDGYTF

V: TRBV9
size: .
J: TRBJ2-1
CDR3: CASSVDSSGTTYNEQFF

V: TRBV28
size: .
J: TRBJ1-1
CDR3: CASSLVDRGLWNTEAFF

V: TRBV5-1
size: .
J: TRBJ2-1
CDR3: CASSLNLAGGYSEQFF

V: TRBV6-5
size: .
J: TRBJ1-1
CDR3: CASSRGDRVTEAFF

V: TRBV7-2
size: .
J: TRBJ2-1
CDR3: CASSLGGRSYNEQFF

V: TRBV6-5
size: once
J: TRBJ2-7
CDR3: CASSYSMGGSYEQYF

V: TRBV9
size: .
J: TRBJ1-2
CDR3: CASSVVGQLNYGYTF

V: TRBV7-9
size: medium-sized
J: TRBJ2-1
CDR3: CASSSTHNEQFF

V: TRBV11-2
size: .
J: TRBJ2-3
CDR3: CASSRGADTQYF

V: TRBV7-9
size: .
J: TRBJ1-1
CDR3: CASSYLLGDLNTEAFF

V: TRBV18
size: few
J: TRBJ2-7
CDR3: CASSPTTGNSYEQYF

V: TRBV4-3
size: .
J: TRBJ1-4
CDR3: CASSQDGRGGANEKLFF

V: TRBV24-1
size: .
J: TRBJ2-3
CDR3: CATRANSGTRGDTQYF

V: TRBV12-3/TRBV12-4
size: .
J: TRBJ1-2
CDR3: CASSWTGSYGYTF

V: TRBV18
size: .
J: TRBJ1-3
CDR3: CASSPGTRGNTIYF

V: TRBV5-4
size: .
J: TRBJ1-6
CDR3: CASSLAPGGSAWTLHF

V: TRBV4-1
size: many
J: TRBJ1-5
CDR3: CASSQERTLNQPQHF